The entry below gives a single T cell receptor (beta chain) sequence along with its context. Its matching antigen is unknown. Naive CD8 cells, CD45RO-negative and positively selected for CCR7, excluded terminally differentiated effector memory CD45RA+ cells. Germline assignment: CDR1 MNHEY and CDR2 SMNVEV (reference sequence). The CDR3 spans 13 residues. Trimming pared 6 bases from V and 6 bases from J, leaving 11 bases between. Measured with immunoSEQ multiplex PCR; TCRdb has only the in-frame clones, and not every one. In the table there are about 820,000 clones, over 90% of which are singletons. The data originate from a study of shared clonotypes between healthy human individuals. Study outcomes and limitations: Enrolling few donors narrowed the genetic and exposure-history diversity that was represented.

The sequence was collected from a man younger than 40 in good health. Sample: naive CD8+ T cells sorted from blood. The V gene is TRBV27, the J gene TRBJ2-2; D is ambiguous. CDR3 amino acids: CASRRSGAGELFF. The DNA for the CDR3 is TGTGCCAGCAGAAGGAGTGGGGCCGGGGAGCTGTTTTTT.